This T cell receptor (beta chain) comes out of a study of T-cell memory formation after mild COVID-19. Study-wide background: TCR clusters were mostly donor specific. Regarding the study as a whole: Mostly located in CM and EM were contracting CD4+ clones, with contracting CD8+ clones located in EMRA. Some SARS-CoV-2-responding clones were already detected in memory before infection.

This clonotype was seen ten or more times. Its antigen is unknown. CDR3 length: 15 residues. Germline V gene sequence: CDR1 MNHEY, CDR2 SVGAGI. Trimming cost V 0 bases and J 3 bases, with 8 bases left between them. 5'RACE primed at constant segments yielded TCR alpha and TCR beta cDNA libraries bearing sample barcodes and UMIs. One entry per CDR3 protein, called by TCRdb with MiXCR from the 5' RACE reads. The table has approximately 450,000 distinct CDR3 sequences, 18% seen once. This TCR was recovered from an adult woman who had mild COVID-19 (a few samples of this study predate the infection). Cell type and time point are not known. Sequences were obtained from PBMCs or a T cell subset sorted from them (not recorded which). The chain combines TRBV6-5 with TRBJ2-2; no clear D gene. The CDR3 sequence: CASSYSPTDTGELFF. The CDR3 nucleotides read TGTGCCAGCAGTTACTCCCCGACTGACACCGGGGAGCTGTTTTTT.